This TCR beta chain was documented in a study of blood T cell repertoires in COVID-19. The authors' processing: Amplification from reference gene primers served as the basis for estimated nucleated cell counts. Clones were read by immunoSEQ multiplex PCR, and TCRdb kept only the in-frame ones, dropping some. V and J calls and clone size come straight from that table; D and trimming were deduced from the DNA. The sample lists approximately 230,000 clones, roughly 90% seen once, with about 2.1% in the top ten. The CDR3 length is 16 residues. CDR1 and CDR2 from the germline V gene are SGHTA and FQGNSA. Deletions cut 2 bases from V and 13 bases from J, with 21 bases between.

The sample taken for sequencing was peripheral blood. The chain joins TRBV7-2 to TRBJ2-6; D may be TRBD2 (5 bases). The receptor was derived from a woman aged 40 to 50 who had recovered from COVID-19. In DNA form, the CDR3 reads TGTGCCAGCAGCTTAAGCGGCTTTCGTGGCAGCAAGGTCCTGACTTTC. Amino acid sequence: CASSLSGFRGSKVLTF.